A selection of T cell receptor beta chains follows, all from one sample in a study of blood T cell repertoires in COVID-19. Here immunoSEQ multiplex PCR was the method, and the copy in TCRdb shows in-frame clones only, minus some. This table holds 300,000 to 400,000 clones, roughly 87% found once. The material sequenced was peripheral blood. Receptors were obtained from a man between 50 and 59 years old with active or convalescent COVID-19. Both conserved end residues are part of each CDR3. The D gene is left open where the match is weak. Clone size appears in some rows only: once, few, many, or a class for an expanded clone.

>TRBV6-4|TRBJ1-2|-|TRBD1
CARALHGTGDGYTF
TGTGCCAGGGCCTTACATGGGACAGGTGATGGCTACACCTTC
>TRBV19|TRBJ2-4|-|TRBD1
CASSTVTGGGKNIQYF
TGTGCCAGTAGTACAGTAACAGGGGGAGGCAAAAACATTCAGTACTTC
>TRBV7-2|TRBJ2-1|-|-
CASSSGGGGPSLNEQFF
TGTGCCAGCAGCTCGGGTGGGGGGGGCCCAAGCCTTAATGAGCAGTTCTTC
>TRBV7-9|TRBJ1-1|-|TRBD1
CASSSGQGTEAFF
TGTGCCAGCAGCTCGGGACAGGGCACTGAAGCTTTCTTT
>TRBV12-3/TRBV12-4|TRBJ1-3|-|-
CASSQDTGDTIYF
TGTGCCAGCAGCCAGGACACCGGAGACACCATATATTTT
>TRBV11-3|TRBJ2-6|-|TRBD1
CASSSGQGAGANVLTF
TGTGCCAGCAGCTCGGGACAGGGGGCTGGGGCCAACGTCCTGACTTTC
>TRBV28|TRBJ1-3|-|-
CASSLLSSGNTIYF
TGTGCCAGCAGTTTACTGTCTTCTGGAAACACCATATATTTT
>TRBV5-1|TRBJ2-2|-|-
CATSVGGTGELFF
TGCGCCACCTCGGTTGGTGGCACCGGGGAGCTGTTTTTT
>TRBV18|TRBJ2-5|-|TRBD2
CASSPAGGPGETQYF
TGTGCCAGCTCACCAGCGGGGGGGCCTGGAGAGACCCAGTACTTC
>TRBV25-1|TRBJ2-5|-|-
CASSPYQGTQYF
TGTGCCAGCAGTCCATATCAGGGAACCCAGTACTTC
>TRBV24-1|TRBJ2-3|-|-
CATGQGDADTQYF
TGTGCCACTGGGCAGGGCGACGCAGATACGCAGTATTTT
>TRBV28|TRBJ1-2|-|-
CASSFSGGSYGYTF
TGTGCCAGCAGTTTTTCTGGGGGGAGCTATGGCTACACCTTC
>TRBV18|TRBJ2-2|-|-
CASSLDRMNTGELFF
TGTGCCAGCTCACTAGACAGGATGAACACCGGGGAGCTGTTTTTT
>TRBV2|TRBJ1-1|-|TRBD1
CASSEWTGPEAFF
TGTGCCAGCAGTGAATGGACAGGCCCAGAAGCTTTCTTT
>TRBV5-1|TRBJ2-3|-|-
CASSLARGSTDTQYF
TGCGCCAGCAGCTTGGCGCGGGGTAGCACAGATACGCAGTATTTT
>TRBV6-5|TRBJ1-6|-|-
CASSPSEGRNSPLHF
TGTGCCAGCAGTCCCTCCGAAGGGAGGAATTCACCCCTCCACTTT
>TRBV6-5|TRBJ1-3|-|-
CASRVYSGNTIYF
TGTGCCAGCCGGGTCTACTCTGGAAACACCATATATTTT
>TRBV21-1|TRBJ1-1|-|-
CASSKEVIGRGMNTEAFF
TGTGCCAGCAGCAAAGAGGTTATTGGCAGGGGAATGAACACTGAAGCTTTCTTT
>TRBV6-2/TRBV6-3|TRBJ2-1|-|TRBD2
CASSRYGTSGPFF
TGTGCCAGCAGTCGGTACGGGACTAGCGGCCCCTTCTTC
>TRBV27|TRBJ2-1|-|-
CASSRTAGYNEQFF
TGTGCCAGCAGTAGGACTGCGGGCTACAATGAGCAGTTCTTC
>TRBV6-5|TRBJ1-2|-|TRBD1
CASRKQGAGYGYTF
TGTGCCAGCAGGAAACAGGGGGCCGGCTATGGCTACACCTTC
>TRBV3-1/TRBV3-2|TRBJ1-6|-|-
CASGGGYNSPLHF
TGTGCCAGTGGGGGGGGCTATAATTCACCCCTCCACTTT
>TRBV15|TRBJ1-3|-|TRBD1
CATSRFEQGLNSGNTIYF
TGTGCCACCAGCAGGTTCGAACAGGGGTTAAACTCTGGAAACACCATATATTTT
>TRBV24-1|TRBJ1-2|-|TRBD1
CATSGRPGQSNYGYTF
TGTGCCACCAGTGGACGACCGGGACAGAGTAACTATGGCTACACCTTC
>TRBV5-1|TRBJ2-5|-|TRBD2
CASSTGLAGRQETQYF
TGCGCCAGCAGCACCGGACTAGCGGGGCGTCAAGAGACCCAGTACTTC
>TRBV4-3|TRBJ1-4|once|-
CASSQERQGWEKLFF
TGCGCCAGCAGCCAAGAAAGGCAGGGTTGGGAAAAACTGTTTTTT
>TRBV5-4|TRBJ2-1|-|TRBD2
CASSSYGTSGANEQFF
TGTGCCAGCAGCTCCTACGGGACTAGCGGGGCGAATGAGCAGTTCTTC
>TRBV28|TRBJ1-2|-|-
CASSSRLGGYTF
TGTGCCAGCAGTTCCAGGTTGGGTGGCTACACCTTC
>TRBV7-3|TRBJ2-5|-|TRBD1
CASSGDRGAQYF
TGTGCCAGCAGCGGGGACAGGGGGGCCCAGTACTTC
>TRBV11-2|TRBJ1-2|-|-
CASSLGRQPSTF
TGTGCCAGCAGCTTAGGCCGACAGCCTTCCACCTTC
>TRBV28|TRBJ1-6|-|-
CASRFGSSYNSPLHF
TGTGCCAGCAGGTTCGGGAGCTCCTATAATTCACCCCTCCACTTT
>TRBV7-8|TRBJ2-1|-|TRBD1
CASSWGTGENEQFF
TGTGCCAGCAGCTGGGGAACAGGGGAGAATGAGCAGTTCTTC